These 23 T cell receptor beta chains were all obtained from the same sample, sequenced in a study of T cell clusters in autoimmune cytopenias. One tube held mixed TRB-A and TRB-B primer pools for touch-down PCR. TCRdb reanalyzed the multiplex PCR reads and collapses them to one entry per CDR3 protein, without DNA. The sample's table shows nearly 15,000 distinct CDR3 sequences. TRB amplification used roughly 250 ng of peripheral blood genomic DNA. These data were also reused for a study on T cell repertoires in aging, cancer and after chemotherapy.

Sequencing was carried out using peripheral blood. These receptors all stem from a human donor in good health.

The CDR3 loop is CASRGGYPGQAQYF. This rearrangement joins TRBV6-1 to TRBJ2-3; with no DNA, the TCRdb D assignment of TRBD1 cannot be verified. The germline V gene encodes CDR1 MNHNS and CDR2 SASEGT. The CDR3 extends over 14 amino acids.

V gene TRBV19 combines with J gene TRBJ2-1; TCRdb gives TRBD2 as the D gene, but with no DNA this cannot be confirmed. The CDR3 has 16 amino acids. Germline CDR1 is LNHDA and CDR2 is SQIVND (reference sequence). The CDR3 here is CASTALGGSSYNEQFF.

CDR3 region: CAEGPPNEQFF. The chain has TRBV12-3 or TRBV12-4 and TRBJ2-1; TCRdb's D gene call, TRBD1, goes unchecked for lack of DNA. The CDR3 consists of 11 residues.

The CDR3 here is CASSKLNTEAFF. V gene TRBV24-1 combines with J gene TRBJ1-1. Germline V gene data show CDR1 as KGHDR and CDR2 as SFDVKD. The CDR3 is 12 amino acids.

V gene TRBV5-4 combines with J gene TRBJ1-2. Germline CDR1 reads SGHNT; CDR2 reads YYREEE (reference sequence). The CDR3 spans 11 residues. The CDR3 sequence is CASSLDAGYTF.

This chain connects TRBV6-6 to TRBJ2-3. The CDR3 has 12 amino acids. Germline CDR1 and CDR2: MNHNY and SVGAGI (reference sequence). The CDR3 loop reads CASSYTADTQYF.

The rearrangement links TRBV19 to TRBJ2-2; TCRdb outputs TRBD1, but without DNA this stays unchecked. Per the germline V gene, CDR1 is LNHDA and CDR2 is SQIVND (reference sequence). This CDR3 is 13 amino acids long. CDR3 loop: CASRTQGGGELFF.

This rearrangement joins TRBV18 to TRBJ2-3; TCRdb selects TRBD1, and the lack of DNA leaves this call unchecked. CDR1 is KGHSH and CDR2 is LQKENI in the germline V gene. This CDR3 contains 15 residues. The chain's CDR3 is CASSLGTAYTDTQYF.

The chain uses TRBV12-3 or TRBV12-4 and TRBJ1-1. The CDR3 runs 13 residues. CDR3 sequence reads: CASTRDWNTEAFF.

The chain uses TRBV6-6 and TRBJ2-7. CDR1 and CDR2 from the germline V gene are MNHNY and SVGAGI (reference sequence). This CDR3 region has 16 residues. The CDR3 sequence: CASSYSRESPSYEQYF.

CDR3 sequence reads: CASSYSIGSTRGFYSYNSPLHF. This chain joins TRBV6-2 or TRBV6-3 and TRBJ1-6; TCRdb's D call, TRBD1, is unchecked because there is no DNA. The CDR3 is 22 residues long. The germline V gene encodes CDR1 MNHEY and CDR2 SVGEGT.

The chain recombines TRBV6-2 or TRBV6-3 with TRBJ2-1; TCRdb indicates TRBD2, and absent DNA this call remains unverified. The CDR3 is made up of 14 amino acids. Germline lookup yields CDR1 MNHEY and CDR2 SVGEGT. CDR3 sequence reads: CASTLSGRYNEQFF.

Considering frequency, this clonotype is medium-sized (0.01 to 0.1%). The CDR3 is CSVGDSSGANVLTF. This chain connects TRBV29-1 to TRBJ2-6. CDR1 and CDR2 (germline): SQVTM, ANQGSEA. The CDR3 contains 14 residues.

This chain's CDR3 is CASRRTSGSNEQFF. The chain links TRBV6-4 to TRBJ2-1; the TCRdb call, TRBD2, lacks DNA for checking. CDR3 length equals 14 residues. Germline V lookup: CDR1 MRHNA, CDR2 SNTAGT.

The chain employs TRBV6-5 and TRBJ2-7; there is no DNA to check the TCRdb D call of TRBD2. Per germline, CDR1 MNHEY and CDR2 SVGAGI. This CDR3 is built from 15 residues. CDR3 region: CASSYGLAGDLEQYF.

The chain employs TRBV29-1 and TRBJ1-1; TCRdb calls TRBD1, which cannot be checked without DNA. Germline CDR1 SQVTM, CDR2 ANQGSEA. The CDR3 runs 13 residues. The CDR3 loop is CSITGRMNTEAFF.

The chain has TRBV12-3 or TRBV12-4 and TRBJ2-7; TCRdb gives TRBD2 as the D gene, but with no DNA this cannot be confirmed. The CDR3 runs to 12 residues. The CDR3 sequence: CASSLTSAEQYF.

The chain links TRBV6-1 to TRBJ1-5. This CDR3 has 15 amino acids. CDR1 and CDR2 (germline): MNHNS, SASEGT. CDR3 protein: CASSEPGISNQPQHF.

V gene TRBV6-2 or TRBV6-3 combines with J gene TRBJ2-1; TCRdb's D gene call, TRBD2, goes unchecked for lack of DNA. The CDR3 covers 13 residues. CDR1 is MNHEY, CDR2 SVGEGT, per germline. CDR3 sequence reads: CASREWTSGQQFF.

This chain uses TRBV6-8 with TRBJ2-3; the TCRdb call, TRBD1, lacks DNA for checking. The CDR3 runs to 15 residues. In germline, CDR1 is MNHGY, CDR2 SAAAGT. The CDR3 spells CASSYRPGQVDTQYF.

The V gene is TRBV19, the J gene TRBJ1-1; TCRdb names TRBD1, which stays unverified in the absence of DNA. This CDR3 is 12 amino acids long. CDR1 LNHDA and CDR2 SQIVND come from the germline V gene (reference sequence). The CDR3 protein is CASSILGQKSFF.

The chain recombines TRBV5-5 with TRBJ2-4; without DNA, the TCRdb call of TRBD1 cannot be checked. This CDR3 is built from 14 residues. Looked up from germline, CDR1 is SGHKS and CDR2 is YYEKEE (reference sequence). CDR3: CASSWGAGVNIQYF.

V gene TRBV19 combines with J gene TRBJ1-5; the D call of TRBD1 rests on TCRdb alone, since no DNA is present to check it. This CDR3 has 13 amino acids. Germline CDR1 and CDR2: LNHDA and SQIVND (reference sequence). Here the CDR3 reads CASSDRSTQPQHF.